This TCR beta chain was identified during a study of CD8 T cells in Susac syndrome. Random hexamers were used to reverse transcribe about 0.5 to 1 ug of RNA. immunoSEQ multiplex PCR amplified TCR beta CDR3 across 54 Vbeta, 13 Jbeta. In TCRdb, the immunoSEQ multiplex PCR reads were re-called with MiXCR into one record per CDR3 protein. This sample carries about 280,000 distinct CDR3 sequences, roughly 81% of them seen once, and the ten largest clones take over 0.09%. Germline CDR1 is LGHDT and CDR2 is YNNKEL (reference sequence). The CDR3 covers 17 residues. V was clipped by 0 bases and J by 3 bases; unmatched bases: 8. Negative isolation yielded CD4+ and CD8+ T cells, and FACS enriched TEMRA cells.

This clonotype was sampled from a human donor with multiple sclerosis. Sequencing used CD8+ T cells from PBMCs. This chain links TRBV3-1 with TRBJ2-1, with 7 bases aligning to TRBD2. The DNA for the CDR3 is TGTGCCAGCAGCCAAGAGGTTGTGGTAGCGGGCTACAATGAGCAGTTCTTC. It translates to CASSQEVVVAGYNEQFF.